A single sample gave rise to the 2 T cell receptor beta chains below, sequenced in a study of identifying expanded T cells in peripheral blood. Measured with immunoSEQ multiplex PCR; TCRdb has only the in-frame clones, and not every one. Here the sample spans tens of thousands of clones, roughly 90% being singletons. The sequencing sample was made of blood. The receptor set was obtained from a person aged 18 to 70 in good health.

The count of this clone is one. V and J are TRBV30 and TRBJ2-3; D remains ambiguous. The length of the CDR3 is 12 residues. Germline V gene lookup returns CDR1 GTSNPN and CDR2 SVGIG (reference sequence). The V gene lost 3 bases and the J gene lost 5 bases, with 9 bases spanning the gap. CDR3 nucleotide sequence: TGTGCCTGGAGGCCCCTAGGAGATACGCAGTATTTT. Amino acids: CAWRPLGDTQYF.

The chain combines TRBV5-1 with TRBJ1-1, with a tentative D call TRBD1 (6 bases). V lost 4 bases and J 0 bases, leaving 16 bases between the germline ends. There are 16 residues in the CDR3. Germline CDR1 is SGHRS and CDR2 is YFSETQ. The CDR3 DNA reads as TGCGCCAGCAGCCGCTTGGGGGGCAGGATGAACACTGAAGCTTTCTTT. This translates into CASSRLGGRMNTEAFF.